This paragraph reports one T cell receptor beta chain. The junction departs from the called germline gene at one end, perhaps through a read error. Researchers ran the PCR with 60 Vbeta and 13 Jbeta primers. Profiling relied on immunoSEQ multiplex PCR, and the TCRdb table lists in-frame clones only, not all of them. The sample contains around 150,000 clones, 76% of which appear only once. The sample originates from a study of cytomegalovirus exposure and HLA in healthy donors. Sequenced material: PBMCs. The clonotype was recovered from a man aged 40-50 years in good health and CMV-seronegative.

The CDR3: CTISSTSGSYNEQFF. As DNA, the CDR3 is TGTACCATCAGTTCGACTAGCGGGTCCTACAATGAGCAGTTCTTC. V gene TRBV10-3 combines with J gene TRBJ2-1; 10 bases are shared with TRBD2. In germline, CDR1 is ENHRY, CDR2 SYGVKD. The CDR3 is 15 amino acids.